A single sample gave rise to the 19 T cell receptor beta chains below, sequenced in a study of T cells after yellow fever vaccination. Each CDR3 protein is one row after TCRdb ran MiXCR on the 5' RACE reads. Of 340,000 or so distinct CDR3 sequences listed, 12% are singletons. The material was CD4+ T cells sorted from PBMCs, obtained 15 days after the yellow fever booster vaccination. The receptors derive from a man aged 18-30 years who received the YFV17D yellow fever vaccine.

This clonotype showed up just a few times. CDR3 DNA: TGCGCCAGCAGCTCCAGGGCGAACACCGGGGAGCTGTTTTTT. Translating gives CASSSRANTGELFF. The chain joins TRBV5-1 to TRBJ2-2; possible D gene TRBD1, 5 bases. The CDR3 has 14 residues. Trimming pared 3 bases from V and 0 bases from J, leaving 6 bases between. Germline V gives CDR1 SGHRS, CDR2 YFSETQ.

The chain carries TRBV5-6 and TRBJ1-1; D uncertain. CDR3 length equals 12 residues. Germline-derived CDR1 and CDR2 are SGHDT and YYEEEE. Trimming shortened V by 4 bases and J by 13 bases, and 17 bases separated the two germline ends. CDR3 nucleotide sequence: TGTGCCAGCAGCCCATTGGGAGGATGGGTTTTCTTT. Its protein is CASSPLGGWVFF.

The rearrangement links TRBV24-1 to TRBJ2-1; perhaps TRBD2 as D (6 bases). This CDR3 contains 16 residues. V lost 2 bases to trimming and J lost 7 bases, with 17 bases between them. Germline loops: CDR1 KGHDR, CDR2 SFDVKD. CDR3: CATSDSGVPGGNEQFF. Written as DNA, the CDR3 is TGTGCCACCAGTGATTCGGGGGTCCCCGGGGGTAATGAGCAGTTCTTC.

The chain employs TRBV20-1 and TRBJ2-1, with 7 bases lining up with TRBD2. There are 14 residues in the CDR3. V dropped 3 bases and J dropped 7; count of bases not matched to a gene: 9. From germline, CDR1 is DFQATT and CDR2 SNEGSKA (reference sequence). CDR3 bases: TGCAGTGCTAGCCGCGGGGGTACAGGTAATGAGCAGTTCTTC. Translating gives CSASRGGTGNEQFF.

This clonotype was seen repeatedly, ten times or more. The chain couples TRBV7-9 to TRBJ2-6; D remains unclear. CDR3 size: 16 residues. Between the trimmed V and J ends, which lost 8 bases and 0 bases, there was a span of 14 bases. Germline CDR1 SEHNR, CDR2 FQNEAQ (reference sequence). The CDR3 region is CASGNLGSSGANVLTF. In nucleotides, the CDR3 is TGTGCCAGCGGTAATCTGGGATCCTCTGGGGCCAACGTCCTGACTTTC.

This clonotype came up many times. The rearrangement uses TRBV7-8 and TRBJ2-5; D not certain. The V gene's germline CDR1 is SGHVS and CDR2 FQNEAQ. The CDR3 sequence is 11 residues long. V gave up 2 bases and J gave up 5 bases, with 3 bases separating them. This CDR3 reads CASSLSETQYF. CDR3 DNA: TGTGCCAGCAGCTTATCCGAGACCCAGTACTTC.

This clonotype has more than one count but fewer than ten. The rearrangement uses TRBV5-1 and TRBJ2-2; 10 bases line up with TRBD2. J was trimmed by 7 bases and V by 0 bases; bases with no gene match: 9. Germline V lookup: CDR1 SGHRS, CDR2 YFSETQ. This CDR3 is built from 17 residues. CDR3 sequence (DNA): TGCGCCAGCAGCTTGGAAGGACTAGCGGCGGGGGACGGGGAGCTGTTTTTT. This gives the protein CASSLEGLAAGDGELFF.

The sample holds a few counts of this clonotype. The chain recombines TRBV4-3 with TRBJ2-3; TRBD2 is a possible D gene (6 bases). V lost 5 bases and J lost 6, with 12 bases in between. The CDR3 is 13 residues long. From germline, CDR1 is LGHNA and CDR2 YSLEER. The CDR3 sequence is CASSTRGSDTQYF. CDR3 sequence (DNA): TGCGCCAGCAGCACCCGGGGGTCCGATACGCAGTATTTT.

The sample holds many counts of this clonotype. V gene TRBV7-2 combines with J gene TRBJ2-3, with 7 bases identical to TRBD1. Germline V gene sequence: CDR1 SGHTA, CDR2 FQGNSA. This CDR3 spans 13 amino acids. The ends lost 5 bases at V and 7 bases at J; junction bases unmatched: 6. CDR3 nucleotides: TGTGCCAGCAGCCCGGACAGGTCCTATACGCAGTATTTT. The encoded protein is CASSPDRSYTQYF.

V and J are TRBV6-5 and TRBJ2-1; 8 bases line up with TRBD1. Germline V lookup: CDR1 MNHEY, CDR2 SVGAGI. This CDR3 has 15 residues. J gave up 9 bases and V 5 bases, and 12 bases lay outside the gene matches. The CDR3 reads CASSKSGTGVAEQFF. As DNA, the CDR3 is TGTGCCAGCAGTAAATCCGGGACAGGAGTGGCTGAGCAGTTCTTC.

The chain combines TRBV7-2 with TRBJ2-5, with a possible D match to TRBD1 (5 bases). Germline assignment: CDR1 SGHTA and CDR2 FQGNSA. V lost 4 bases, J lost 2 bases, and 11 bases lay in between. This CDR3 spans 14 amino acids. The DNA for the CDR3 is TGTGCCAGCAGCTATGGACGGACACAAGAGACCCAGTACTTC. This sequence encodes CASSYGRTQETQYF.

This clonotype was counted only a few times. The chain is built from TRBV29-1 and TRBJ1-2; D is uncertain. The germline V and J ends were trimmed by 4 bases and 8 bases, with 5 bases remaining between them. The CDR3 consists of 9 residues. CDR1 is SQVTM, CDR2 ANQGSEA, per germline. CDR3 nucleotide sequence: TGCAGCGTTGCGGGCGGCTACACCTTC. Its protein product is CSVAGGYTF.

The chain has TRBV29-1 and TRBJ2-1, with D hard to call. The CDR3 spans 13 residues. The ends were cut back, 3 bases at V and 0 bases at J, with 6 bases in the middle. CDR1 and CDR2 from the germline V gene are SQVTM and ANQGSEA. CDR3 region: CSVDRSSYNEQFF. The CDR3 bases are TGCAGCGTTGACCGGAGCTCCTACAATGAGCAGTTCTTC.

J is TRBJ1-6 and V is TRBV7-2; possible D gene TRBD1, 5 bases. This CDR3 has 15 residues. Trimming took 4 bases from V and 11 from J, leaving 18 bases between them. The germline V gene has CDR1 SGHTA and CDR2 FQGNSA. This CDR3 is CASSYSRGSGTPLHF. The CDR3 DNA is TGTGCCAGCAGCTATTCCCGGGGGTCAGGGACACCCCTCCACTTT.

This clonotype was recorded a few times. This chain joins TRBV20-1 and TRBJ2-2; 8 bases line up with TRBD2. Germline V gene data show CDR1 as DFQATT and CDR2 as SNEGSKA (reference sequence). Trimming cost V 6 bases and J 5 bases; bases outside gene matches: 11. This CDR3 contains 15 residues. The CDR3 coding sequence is TGCAGTGCCGCCCCTTCGGGGGGGGGGACCGGGGAGCTGTTTTTT. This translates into CSAAPSGGGTGELFF.

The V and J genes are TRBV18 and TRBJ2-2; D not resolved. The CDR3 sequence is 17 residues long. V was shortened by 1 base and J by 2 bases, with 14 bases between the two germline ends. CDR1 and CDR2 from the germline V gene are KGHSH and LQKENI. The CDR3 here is CASSPLVGQSNTGELFF. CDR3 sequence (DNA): TGTGCCAGCTCACCACTGGTCGGGCAGAGTAACACCGGGGAGCTGTTTTTT. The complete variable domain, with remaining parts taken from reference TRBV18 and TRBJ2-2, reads NAGVMQNPRHLVRRRGQEARLRCSPMKGHSHVYWYRQLPEEGLKFMVYLQKENIIDESGMPKERFSAEFPKEGPSILRIQQVVRGDSAAYFCASSPLVGQSNTGELFFGEGSRLTVL.

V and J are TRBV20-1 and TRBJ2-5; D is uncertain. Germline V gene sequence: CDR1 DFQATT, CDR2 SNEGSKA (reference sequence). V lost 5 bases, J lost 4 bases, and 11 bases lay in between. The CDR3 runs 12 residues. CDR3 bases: TGCAGTGCTTGGAAGGACGGAGAGACCCAGTACTTC. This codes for CSAWKDGETQYF.

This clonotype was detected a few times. The DNA of the CDR3 is TGCAGCGGGAGGGGACACGGCGAGCAGTACTTC. It encodes CSGRGHGEQYF. The rearrangement joins TRBV29-1 to TRBJ2-7; D might be TRBD1 or TRBD2, each matching 6 bases. Trimming cost V 7 bases and J 6 bases, with 13 bases left between them. Germline V gives CDR1 SQVTM, CDR2 ANQGSEA. The CDR3 has 11 amino acids.

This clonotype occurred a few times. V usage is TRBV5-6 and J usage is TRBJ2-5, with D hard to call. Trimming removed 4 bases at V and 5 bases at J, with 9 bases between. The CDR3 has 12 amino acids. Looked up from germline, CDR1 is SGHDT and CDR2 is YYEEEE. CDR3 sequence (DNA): TGTGCCAGCAGCCACCCCGGGGAGACCCAGTACTTC. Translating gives CASSHPGETQYF.